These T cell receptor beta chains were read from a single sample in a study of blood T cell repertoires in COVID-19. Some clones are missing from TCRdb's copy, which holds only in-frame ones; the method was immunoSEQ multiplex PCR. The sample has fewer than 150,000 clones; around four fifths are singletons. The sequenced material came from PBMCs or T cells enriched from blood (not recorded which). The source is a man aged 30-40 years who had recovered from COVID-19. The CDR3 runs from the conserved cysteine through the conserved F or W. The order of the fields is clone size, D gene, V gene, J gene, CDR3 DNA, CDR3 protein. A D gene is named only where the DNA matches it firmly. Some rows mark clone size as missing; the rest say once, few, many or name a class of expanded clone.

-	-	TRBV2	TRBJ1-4	TGTGCCAGCAGTGAATCGACACAGAGTAATGAAAAACTGTTTTTT	CASSESTQSNEKLFF
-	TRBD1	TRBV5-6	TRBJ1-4	TGTGCCAGCAGCGGGGACAGGGGGCGGAATGAAAAACTGTTTTTT	CASSGDRGRNEKLFF
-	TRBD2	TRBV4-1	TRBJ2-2	TGCGCCAGCAGGTCTAGCGGGAAGGCGAACACCGGGGAGCTGTTTTTT	CASRSSGKANTGELFF
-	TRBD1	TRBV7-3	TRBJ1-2	TGTGCCAGCAGCTTAACGACGGACAGGGGGAATGGGGGCTACACCTTC	CASSLTTDRGNGGYTF
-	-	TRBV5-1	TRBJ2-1	TGCGCCAGCAGCTTGCAGGGAACTACGGTAGGAAATGAGCAGTTCTTC	CASSLQGTTVGNEQFF
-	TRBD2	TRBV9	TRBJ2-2	TGTGCCAGCAGCACTACTAGCGTGATCGGGGAGCTGTTTTTT	CASSTTSVIGELFF
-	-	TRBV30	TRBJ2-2	TGTGCCTGGACCGGACAGACCGCGAACACCGGGGAGCTGTTTTTT	CAWTGQTANTGELFF
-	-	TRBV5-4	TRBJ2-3	TGTGCCAGCAGCTACCAGCGAGGGGGTAGCACAGATACGCAGTATTTT	CASSYQRGGSTDTQYF
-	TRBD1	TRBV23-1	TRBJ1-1	TGCGCCAGCAACCGGGACAGGGGGCTGGAGACTGAAGCTTTCTTT	CASNRDRGLETEAFF
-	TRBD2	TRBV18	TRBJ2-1	TGTGCCAGCTCCCCACTAGCGGGAGGGACGGATGAGCAGTTCTTC	CASSPLAGGTDEQFF
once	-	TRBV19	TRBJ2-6	TGTGCCAGTAGTAGCTTCGCAGTTTCTGGGGCCAACGTCCTGACTTTC	CASSSFAVSGANVLTF
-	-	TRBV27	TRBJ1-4	TGTGCCAGCAGTACAAAACCCCCGGGCAGGGATAATGAAAAACTGTTTTTT	CASSTKPPGRDNEKLFF
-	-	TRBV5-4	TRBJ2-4	TGTGCCAGCAGCCTAGGGACTGTAAAAAACATTCAGTACTTC	CASSLGTVKNIQYF
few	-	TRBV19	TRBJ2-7	TGTGCCAGTAGTATCCAGGGTAGTGCGAACGAGCAGTACTTC	CASSIQGSANEQYF
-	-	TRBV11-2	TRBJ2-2	TGTGCCAGCAGCCTAACTCCTAGCAACACCGGGGAGCTGTTTTTT	CASSLTPSNTGELFF
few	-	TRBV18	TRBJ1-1	TGTGCCAGCTCACCACCGGGACACTGGACTGAAGCTTTCTTT	CASSPPGHWTEAFF
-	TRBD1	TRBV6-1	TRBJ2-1	TGTGCCAGCAGTGAACAATCCGGGACAGTATCCTACAATGAGCAGTTCTTC	CASSEQSGTVSYNEQFF
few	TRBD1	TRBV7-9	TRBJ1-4	TGTGCCAGCAGCGGGGACAGTGGGAATGAAAAACTGTTTTTT	CASSGDSGNEKLFF
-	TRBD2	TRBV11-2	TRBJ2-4	TGTGCCAGCAGCCGCGGGAGGGGAAACATTCAGTACTTC	CASSRGRGNIQYF
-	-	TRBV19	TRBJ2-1	TGTGCCAGTAGTACCGGGACTGGCTACAATGAGCAGTTCTTC	CASSTGTGYNEQFF
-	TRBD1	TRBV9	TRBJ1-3	TGTGCCAGCAGCCCGCAGGGACAGGGGCGAGCGGGAAACACCATATATTTT	CASSPQGQGRAGNTIYF
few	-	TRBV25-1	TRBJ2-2	TGTGCCAGCAGTGAAACCCGACATGGCACCGGGGAGCTGTTTTTT	CASSETRHGTGELFF
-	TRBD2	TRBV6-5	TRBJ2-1	TGTGCCAGCAGACGGGTAGCGGGGCACTACAATGAGCAGTTCTTC	CASRRVAGHYNEQFF
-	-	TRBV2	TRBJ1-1	TGTGCCAGCAGTTCCAGGGAATTCGTAGGTGGAACTGAAGCTTTCTTT	CASSSREFVGGTEAFF
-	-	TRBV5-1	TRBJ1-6	TGCGCCAGCAGCTTGGCAGGGGTTCAGGGTAATTCACCCCTCCACTTT	CASSLAGVQGNSPLHF
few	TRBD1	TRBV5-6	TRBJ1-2	TGTGCCAGCAGCTCCCATAGCCACAGGGGGGGTGGCTACACCTTC	CASSSHSHRGGGYTF
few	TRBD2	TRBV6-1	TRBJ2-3	TGTGCCAGCAGTGAATCACTAGCGGGGGGGCAAGTAGATACGCAGTATTTT	CASSESLAGGQVDTQYF
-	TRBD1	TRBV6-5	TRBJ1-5	TGTGCCAGCAGCCGCCAGACAGGGAGTCAGCCCCAGCATTTT	CASSRQTGSQPQHF
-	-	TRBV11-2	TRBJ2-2	TGTGCCAGCAGCCCCCTGGGGGGGAACACCGGGGAGCTGTTTTTT	CASSPLGGNTGELFF
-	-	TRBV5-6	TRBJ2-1	TGTGCCAGCAGCTTGAGCTCTCTATACAATGAGCAGTTCTTC	CASSLSSLYNEQFF
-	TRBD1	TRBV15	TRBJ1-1	TGTGCCACCAGCAGTCCTCAAACAGGGGAGAATGAAGCTTTCTTT	CATSSPQTGENEAFF
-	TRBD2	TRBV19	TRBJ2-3	TGTGCCAGTAGTATTGGTGCGGAACTAGCGGACACAGATACGCAGTATTTT	CASSIGAELADTDTQYF
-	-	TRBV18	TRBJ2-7	TGTGCCAGCTCACCAGGGTTCCGGGAGTCCTACGAGCAGTACTTC	CASSPGFRESYEQYF
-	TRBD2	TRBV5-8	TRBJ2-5	TGTGCCAGCAGCCCAAGACTAGCGGGGCAGGGAGAGACCCAGTACTTC	CASSPRLAGQGETQYF
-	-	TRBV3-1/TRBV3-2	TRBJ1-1	TGTGCCAGCAGCCAAGGATGGTCGCGGGGAAACACTGAAGCTTTCTTT	CASSQGWSRGNTEAFF
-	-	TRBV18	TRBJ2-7	TGTGCCAGCTCACCGGAGTTAGGCGTTCGCGAGCAGTACTTC	CASSPELGVREQYF
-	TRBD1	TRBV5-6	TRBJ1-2	TGTGCCAGCAGTTTCACACAGGGGTACCACTATGGCTACACCTTC	CASSFTQGYHYGYTF
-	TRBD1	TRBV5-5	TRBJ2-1	TGTGCCAGCAGCTTTGGTACAGGGGGCTCAAGTGAGCAGTTCTTC	CASSFGTGGSSEQFF
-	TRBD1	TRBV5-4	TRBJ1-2	TGTGCCAGCAGCTTCGGGACAGGGAACTATGGCTACACCTTC	CASSFGTGNYGYTF
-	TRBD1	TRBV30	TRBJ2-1	TGTGCCTGGAGTGTACGCAGGGGGCTTGATGAGCAGTTCTTC	CAWSVRRGLDEQFF
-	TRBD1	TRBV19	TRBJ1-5	TGTGCCAGTACCTCATCCGGACAGGGGATATCTCAGCCCCAGCATTTT	CASTSSGQGISQPQHF
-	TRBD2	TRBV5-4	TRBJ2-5	TGTGCCAGCAGCCCCGGGGGACTAGCGGAAGAGACCCAGTACTTC	CASSPGGLAEETQYF
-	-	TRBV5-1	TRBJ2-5	TGCGCCAGCAGCTTGGAACTAGAGACCCAGTACTTC	CASSLELETQYF
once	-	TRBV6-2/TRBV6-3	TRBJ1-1	TGTGCCAGCAGTTACACGGGGGGAGCGTTTGAAGCTTTCTTT	CASSYTGGAFEAFF
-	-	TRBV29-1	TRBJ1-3	TGCAGCGTTGAAGAGGGCCCAGGGGCGACTGGAAACACCATATATTTT	CSVEEGPGATGNTIYF
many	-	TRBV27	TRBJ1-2	TGTGCCAGCAGCGGGACAAGTACTTACTATGGCTACACCTTC	CASSGTSTYYGYTF
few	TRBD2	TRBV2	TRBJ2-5	TGTGCCAGCAGTGCGTCTAGCGGGGGGACAGACCAAGAGACCCAGTACTTC	CASSASSGGTDQETQYF
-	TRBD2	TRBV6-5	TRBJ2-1	TGTGCCAGCAGTACGGGACTAGCTAACAATGAGCAGTTCTTC	CASSTGLANNEQFF
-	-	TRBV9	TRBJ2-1	TGTGCCAGCAGCGTAACGAGCCTCAATGAGCAGTTCTTC	CASSVTSLNEQFF
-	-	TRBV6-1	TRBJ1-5	TGTGCCAGCAGTGATGGAGGGGATTTGCCCCAGCATTTT	CASSDGGDLPQHF
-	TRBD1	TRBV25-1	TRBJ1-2	TGTGCCAGCATGAACAGGGGAAACGGCTACACCTTC	CASMNRGNGYTF
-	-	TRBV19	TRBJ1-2	TGTGCCAGTAGTAAAACAGGGACCTATGGCTACACCTTC	CASSKTGTYGYTF
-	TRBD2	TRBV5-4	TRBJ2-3	TGTGCCAGCAGCTTGGATGGCCGAACTCCGGGACTAAGGTTC	CASSLDGRTPGLRF
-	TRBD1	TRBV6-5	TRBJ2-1	TGTGCCAGCAGTTCAGGGGGCGATGAGCAGTTCTTC	CASSSGGDEQFF
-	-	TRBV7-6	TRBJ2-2	TGTGCCAGCAGCTTAGAGGCAGGGGGGATGACCGGGGAGCTGTTTTTT	CASSLEAGGMTGELFF
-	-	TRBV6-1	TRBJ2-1	TGTGCCAGCAGTGAAGAGCCGGGACATCACTACAATGAGCAGTTCTTC	CASSEEPGHHYNEQFF
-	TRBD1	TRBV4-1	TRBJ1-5	TGCGCCAGCAGCCAGCCGACAGGGGAGCCCCAGCATTTT	CASSQPTGEPQHF
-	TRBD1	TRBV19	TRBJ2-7	TGTGCCAGTCCAACAGCCCCGGGACAGGGCCACTACGAGCAGTACTTC	CASPTAPGQGHYEQYF